A selection of T cell receptor beta chains follows, all from one sample in a study of T cell repertoires in cytomegalovirus infection. TCRdb independently ran MiXCR on the reads; one entry per CDR3 protein. Of some 150,000 distinct CDR3 sequences in the sample, about 25% were seen once. Sequenced sample: PBMCs. All receptors come from a human donor in good health (CMV status not recorded). Some clones in this sample may be carry-over from other donors' samples. Both conserved end residues are part of each CDR3. The order of the fields is J gene, V gene, clone size, CDR3 protein. A clone size is listed for some rows: how often the clone was seen (once, few, many), or a class if it is expanded.

J: TRBJ1-5; V: TRBV2; size: few; CDR3: CASKGAGDWQPQHF
J: TRBJ2-2; V: TRBV7-3; size: few; CDR3: CASSLNPGPNTGELFF
J: TRBJ1-2; V: TRBV7-2; size: -; CDR3: CASSFEEYRVYTF
J: TRBJ2-3; V: TRBV28; size: few; CDR3: CASKRRPFTDTQYF
J: TRBJ2-3; V: TRBV11-2; size: few; CDR3: CASTPGTSGADTQYF
J: TRBJ1-1; V: TRBV7-9; size: few; CDR3: CASSLVGVAEAFF
J: TRBJ2-5; V: TRBV28; size: few; CDR3: CASSLGGRAGGETQYF
J: TRBJ2-5; V: TRBV15; size: few; CDR3: CATSRGGGAGETQYF
J: TRBJ2-3; V: TRBV20-1; size: -; CDR3: CSARTSGRQGTQYF
J: TRBJ2-1; V: TRBV6-2/TRBV6-3; size: few; CDR3: CASSYVGGPGEQFF
J: TRBJ2-7; V: TRBV20-1; size: few; CDR3: CSAGTSVHSYEQYF
J: TRBJ2-7; V: TRBV5-1; size: -; CDR3: CASRTAYEQYF
J: TRBJ1-1; V: TRBV5-1; size: few; CDR3: CASTLKGTVNTEAFF
J: TRBJ1-6; V: TRBV2; size: few; CDR3: CASMTGGISYNSPLHF
J: TRBJ2-5; V: TRBV12-3/TRBV12-4; size: -; CDR3: CASSYRRQGTRQETQYF
J: TRBJ2-1; V: TRBV24-1; size: -; CDR3: CATSDRSGGQSYNEQFF
J: TRBJ1-5; V: TRBV7-4; size: -; CDR3: CASRAGHQPQHF
J: TRBJ2-5; V: TRBV7-8; size: many; CDR3: CASSPGRELETQYF
J: TRBJ1-5; V: TRBV7-2; size: many; CDR3: CASRDRVDQPQHF
J: TRBJ2-6; V: TRBV15; size: few; CDR3: CATSRDPTGTGANVLTF
J: TRBJ1-1; V: TRBV7-8; size: many; CDR3: CASSPALRLRRNTEAFF
J: TRBJ1-1; V: TRBV10-3; size: -; CDR3: CAISDVGAEAFF
J: TRBJ2-1; V: TRBV14; size: -; CDR3: CASSRVGGPWNEQFF
J: TRBJ2-7; V: TRBV6-1; size: many; CDR3: CASSNPRRLAYEQYF
J: TRBJ2-3; V: TRBV3-1; size: -; CDR3: CASSQETQGVLGSTDTQYF
J: TRBJ2-2; V: TRBV7-8; size: many; CDR3: CASSLLTSGTPGELFF
J: TRBJ2-5; V: TRBV7-9; size: few; CDR3: CASSFSGGVETQYF
J: TRBJ2-1; V: TRBV7-3; size: -; CDR3: CASSLTSGPKGNEQFF
J: TRBJ1-2; V: TRBV19; size: few; CDR3: CASGKYGYTF
J: TRBJ2-1; V: TRBV7-2; size: many; CDR3: CASSLALGGGYNEQFF
J: TRBJ2-1; V: TRBV11-2; size: many; CDR3: CASSFERGDYNEQFF
J: TRBJ2-2; V: TRBV7-3; size: -; CDR3: CASSLKRGPTGELFF
J: TRBJ2-2; V: TRBV28; size: -; CDR3: CASSLSSGGVSTGELFF
J: TRBJ2-4; V: TRBV20-1; size: -; CDR3: CSAYSPLGGGTNIQYF
J: TRBJ1-6; V: TRBV5-4; size: -; CDR3: CASSSPSSPLHF
J: TRBJ2-5; V: TRBV7-2; size: many; CDR3: CASSLIASGSQETQYF
J: TRBJ2-5; V: TRBV5-1; size: few; CDR3: CASSWNGETQYF
J: TRBJ2-1; V: TRBV5-4; size: -; CDR3: CASRGRENEQFF
J: TRBJ2-5; V: TRBV7-2; size: many; CDR3: CASGRREETQYF
J: TRBJ1-1; V: TRBV12-3/TRBV12-4; size: few; CDR3: CASSSYTAAERAFF
J: TRBJ1-3; V: TRBV12-3/TRBV12-4; size: -; CDR3: CASSLALGTIYF
J: TRBJ2-1; V: TRBV4-2; size: -; CDR3: CASSQVLTAGLGSLDYNEQFF
J: TRBJ2-2; V: TRBV11-2; size: many; CDR3: CASSAVGGLSAGVLFF
J: TRBJ2-4; V: TRBV7-8; size: many; CDR3: CASSLEGGLAKNIQYF
J: TRBJ1-5; V: TRBV7-8; size: many; CDR3: CASSLESNQPQHF
J: TRBJ1-2; V: TRBV28; size: -; CDR3: CASSSTGDIHGYTF
J: TRBJ2-2; V: TRBV6-1; size: -; CDR3: CASSEQGVTGELFF
J: TRBJ2-5; V: TRBV25-1; size: -; CDR3: CASSEYGRGQYF
J: TRBJ1-2; V: TRBV18; size: few; CDR3: CASSPGAGYGYTF
J: TRBJ1-1; V: TRBV7-9; size: many; CDR3: CASSPSDTGIEISAFF
J: TRBJ1-3; V: TRBV18; size: -; CDR3: CASLQISGNTIYF
J: TRBJ2-7; V: TRBV2; size: few; CDR3: CASSVGLSAEQYF